These 28 T cell receptor beta chains were sequenced from one sample in a study of PD-1 blockade in classical Hodgkin lymphoma (dated by TCRdb to the early 2020s). Receptors were amplified or captured by the immunoSEQ multiplex PCR assay. TCRdb mirrors the immuneACCESS table, restricted to in-frame sequences. Some clones are absent from its copies; in checked studies, under half trace to an unresolved V gene, and the reason for the others is unknown. In all, the sample holds tens of thousands of clones, and 76% of those were seen once. The ten largest clonotypes hold approximately 15% of the sample. This specimen's time point label, per the study, means: cycle 2 day 1 (C2D1) of nivolumab. Every trial patient had relapsed following autologous stem cell transplantation, and prior brentuximab vedotin exposure was what differed among cohorts A, B and C. Sequences were derived from peripheral blood mononuclear cells (PBMCs), sampled before the second cycle of nivolumab. The receptors originated from a human donor with classical Hodgkin lymphoma.

This clone was detected only once. The chain combines TRBV7-2 with TRBJ1-1; 9 nucleotides agree with TRBD1. Germline V gives CDR1 SGHTA, CDR2 FQGNSA. The length of the CDR3 is 13 residues. J gave up 3 bases and V 5 bases, and 1 base lay outside the gene matches. CDR3 nucleotide sequence: TGTGCCAGCAGCCGGGACAGGGACACTGAAGCTTTCTTT. Translation gives CASSRDRDTEAFF. Using reference TRBV7-2 and TRBJ1-1 for the parts outside the CDR3, the full variable domain is GAGVSQSPSNKVTEKGKDVELRCDPISGHTALYWYRQSLGQGLEFLIYFQGNSAPDKSGLPSDRFSAERTGGSVSTLTIQRTQQEDSAVYLCASSRDRDTEAFFGQGTRLTVV.

This clone was observed once. This chain links TRBV18 with TRBJ1-3; perhaps TRBD1 as D (5 bases). Germline V gene lookup returns CDR1 KGHSH and CDR2 LQKENI. The V gene lost 0 bases and the J gene lost 0 bases, with 6 bases spanning the gap. The CDR3 extends over 15 amino acids. Here the CDR3 DNA reads TGTGCCAGCTCACCACCGGGGGGCTCTGGAAACACCATATATTTT. Its translation: CASSPPGGSGNTIYF.

This chain connects TRBV18 to TRBJ1-1, with D uncertain. Germline CDR1 reads KGHSH; CDR2 reads LQKENI. V gave up 0 bases and J gave up 4 bases, with 12 bases separating them. This CDR3 comprises 15 residues. The CDR3 is CASSPPSTGSTEAFF. The CDR3 nucleotides are TGTGCCAGCTCACCACCTTCTACGGGGAGCACTGAAGCTTTCTTT. The variable domain in full, completed from reference TRBV18 and TRBJ1-1, reads NAGVMQNPRHLVRRRGQEARLRCSPMKGHSHVYWYRQLPEEGLKFMVYLQKENIIDESGMPKERFSAEFPKEGPSILRIQQVVRGDSAAYFCASSPPSTGSTEAFFGQGTRLTVV.

V is TRBV5-6 and J is TRBJ1-2; TRBD1 might be the D (5 bases). The CDR3 length is 17 residues. Germline values: CDR1 SGHDT, CDR2 YYEEEE. Trimming pared 4 bases from V and 2 bases from J, leaving 21 bases between. CDR3 sequence: CASSLGDSRVLNYGYTF. DNA of the CDR3: TGTGCCAGCAGCCTCGGGGATTCCAGGGTGTTAAACTATGGCTACACCTTC.

In its sample, this clone was seen a few times. The chain employs TRBV7-9 and TRBJ2-7; D is perhaps TRBD1 or TRBD2 (5 bases each). The CDR3 consists of 17 residues. The germline V gene has CDR1 SEHNR and CDR2 FQNEAQ (reference sequence). V was shortened by 4 bases and J by 5 bases, with 24 bases between the two germline ends. CDR3 residues: CASSSGPMIIRGDEQYF. CDR3 in DNA: TGTGCCAGCAGCTCGGGACCGATGATTATCCGAGGGGACGAGCAGTACTTC.

V is TRBV7-9 and J is TRBJ1-6; a possible D gene is TRBD1 (6 bases). V lost 6 bases and J lost 7, with 22 bases in between. Germline V gives CDR1 SEHNR, CDR2 FQNEAQ (reference sequence). CDR3 length: 17 amino acids. This CDR3 is CASSSRGGTLENSPLHF. Written as DNA, the CDR3 is TGTGCCAGCAGTTCAAGGGGGGGCACCCTGGAAAATTCACCCCTCCACTTT.

V and J are TRBV5-6 and TRBJ2-3, with D perhaps TRBD1 (6 bases). The V end lost 1 base, the J end lost 1 base, and 10 bases lay between the germline ends. Germline V gives CDR1 SGHDT, CDR2 YYEEEE. This CDR3 is 15 amino acids long. CDR3 coding DNA: TGTGCCAGCAGCTTGACTCCAGGGGGCACAGATACGCAGTATTTT. This sequence encodes CASSLTPGGTDTQYF.

This clone was seen more than once but under ten times. The gene calls are TRBV27 and TRBJ2-3; TRBD2 matches 9 bases. The V gene's germline CDR1 is MNHEY and CDR2 SMNVEV (reference sequence). This CDR3 is 16 amino acids long. Trimming took 0 bases from V and 2 from J; bases not matched to a gene: 3. The CDR3 DNA sequence: TGTGCCAGCAGTTTATCGCTAGCGGGGTACACAGATACGCAGTATTTT. Its protein product is CASSLSLAGYTDTQYF.

The chain carries TRBV6-1 and TRBJ2-3; D might be TRBD1 (6 bases). The CDR3 extends over 13 amino acids. V was pared by 10 bases and J by 3 bases, with 14 bases between. Germline V gene sequence: CDR1 MNHNS, CDR2 SASEGT. The CDR3 bases are TGTGCCACCCTAGACAGGTTTACAGATACGCAGTATTTT. Protein product: CATLDRFTDTQYF.

The chain is built from TRBV6-5 and TRBJ2-3; D call uncertain. The CDR3 length is 14 residues. Trimming cost V 8 bases and J 4 bases, with 16 bases left between them. Germline CDR1 and CDR2: MNHEY and SVGAGI. CDR3: CASSNSTYSDTQYF. CDR3 coding DNA: TGTGCCAGCTCTAATAGTACCTACTCAGATACGCAGTATTTT.

The rearrangement joins TRBV7-2 to TRBJ2-5, with 10 bases aligning to TRBD2. After removal of 5 bases from V and 5 bases from J, the junction contained 8 bases not matched to a gene. The germline gives CDR1 SGHTA, CDR2 FQGNSA. CDR3 size: 15 residues. The DNA of the CDR3 is TGTGCCAGCAGCCCCAGCGGGGGGGGGAAGGAGACCCAGTACTTC. Translating it yields CASSPSGGGKETQYF.

The CDR3 nucleotides are TGTGCCAGCAGCGTAGACGGTCAGGGGGTTTTTGAGCAGTACTTC. It translates to CASSVDGQGVFEQYF. The chain combines TRBV9 with TRBJ2-7, with 7 bases aligning to TRBD1. The CDR3 is 15 residues long. CDR1 and CDR2 (germline): SGDLS, YYNGEE. With V trimmed by 0 bases and J by 7 bases, 10 bases remained unmatched.

This chain uses TRBV27 with TRBJ2-7; 8 bases are shared with TRBD1. From germline, CDR1 is MNHEY and CDR2 SMNVEV (reference sequence). Losses at the gene ends were 5 bases for V and 2 bases for J; bases not matched to a gene: 5. The CDR3 is 14 amino acids. CDR3 nucleotides: TGTGCCAGCAGTGTCCGACAGGGGACCTACGAGCAGTACTTC. This codes for CASSVRQGTYEQYF.

This clone was seen just once. The chain recombines TRBV7-9 with TRBJ2-7; D gene unclear. Germline-derived CDR1 and CDR2 are SEHNR and FQNEAQ (reference sequence). There are 13 residues in the CDR3. Trimming left V 5 bases short and J 3 bases short, with 11 bases between. The CDR3 protein is CASSLGPDYEQYF. CDR3 coding DNA: TGTGCCAGCAGCCTCGGTCCCGACTACGAGCAGTACTTC. Variable domain in full (rest from reference TRBV7-9 and TRBJ2-7): DTGVSQNPRHKITKRGQNVTFRCDPISEHNRLYWYRQTLGQGPEFLTYFQNEAQLEKSRLLSDRFSAERPKGSFSTLEIQRTEQGDSAMYLCASSLGPDYEQYFGPGTRLTVT.

This chain links TRBV7-3 with TRBJ2-7; tentative D call: TRBD2 (6 bases). The V gene lost 5 bases and the J gene lost 5 bases, with 13 bases spanning the gap. Per the germline V gene, CDR1 is SGHTA and CDR2 is FQGTGA. The CDR3 covers 13 residues. CDR3 in DNA: TGTGCCAGCAGCCCGCGCCCGGGGGACGAGCAGTACTTC. As protein: CASSPRPGDEQYF.

V is TRBV2 and J is TRBJ2-3, with 11 bases aligning to TRBD2. The CDR3 consists of 15 residues. The junction had 9 bases not matched to a gene; V was cut back by 9 bases and J by 4 bases. Germline V gives CDR1 SNHLY, CDR2 FYNNEI. This CDR3 reads CARDSTSGAADTQYF. For the CDR3, the DNA is TGTGCCAGGGATTCGACTAGCGGGGCGGCAGATACGCAGTATTTT. The variable domain in full, with the rest retrieved from reference TRBV2 and TRBJ2-3, is EPEVTQTPSHQVTQMGQEVILRCVPISNHLYFYWYRQILGQKVEFLVSFYNNEISEKSEIFDDQFSVERPDGSNFTLKIRSTKLEDSAMYFCARDSTSGAADTQYFGPGTRLTVL.

J is TRBJ1-2 and V is TRBV6-5; D uncertain. Germline V lookup: CDR1 MNHEY, CDR2 SVGAGI. The V end lost 5 bases, the J end lost 2 bases, and 6 bases lay between the germline ends. The CDR3 has 12 amino acids. CDR3 residues: CASSPVNYGYTF. CDR3 coding DNA: TGTGCCAGCAGTCCGGTCAACTATGGCTACACCTTC.

V gene TRBV7-9 combines with J gene TRBJ2-2; 7 positions agree with TRBD1. V dropped 5 bases and J dropped 4; count of bases not matched to a gene: 10. Germline CDR1 is SEHNR and CDR2 is FQNEAQ (reference sequence). The CDR3 has 16 amino acids. CDR3 sequence reads: CASSLETGLGTGELFF. CDR3 in DNA: TGTGCCAGCAGCCTTGAGACAGGGTTGGGCACCGGGGAGCTGTTTTTT.

CDR3 sequence reads: CASSPQGAGYGYTF. For the CDR3, the DNA is TGTGCCAGCAGCCCTCAGGGGGCCGGCTATGGCTACACCTTC. The rearrangement joins TRBV11-2 to TRBJ1-2; 8 bases agree with TRBD1. The CDR3 totals 14 residues. Germline assignment: CDR1 SGHAT and CDR2 FQNNGV. V gave up 5 bases and J gave up 4 bases; unmatched junction bases: 6.

The rearrangement uses TRBV7-9 and TRBJ1-5, with unresolved D. V shed 1 base and J shed 5 bases, with 3 bases lying between them. The CDR3 is 12 amino acids. Germline-derived CDR1 and CDR2 are SEHNR and FQNEAQ (reference sequence). The CDR3 bases are TGTGCCAGCAGCTTAGAGGATCAGCCCCAGCATTTT. This sequence encodes CASSLEDQPQHF.

This clone was recorded a few times. The rearrangement uses TRBV2 and TRBJ1-2; tentative D call: TRBD1 (5 bases). Between the trimmed V and J ends, which lost 4 bases and 7 bases, there was a span of 10 bases. The CDR3 runs to 12 residues. Germline CDR1 reads SNHLY; CDR2 reads FYNNEI. The CDR3 loop is CASSVLRGGYTF. The CDR3 bases are TGTGCCAGCAGTGTCTTGAGGGGTGGCTACACCTTC.

The genes are TRBV19 and TRBJ1-2; TRBD1 aligns across 8 bases. The CDR3 has 13 amino acids. Trimming at V came to 7 bases and at J to 6 bases, leaving 7 bases not matched to a gene. Looked up from germline, CDR1 is LNHDA and CDR2 is SQIVND (reference sequence). CDR3 protein: CASTSTGEDGYTF. CDR3 in DNA: TGTGCCAGTACATCGACAGGGGAGGATGGCTACACCTTC. The full variable domain, completed using reference TRBV19 and TRBJ1-2, is DGGITQSPKYLFRKEGQNVTLSCEQNLNHDAMYWYRQDPGQGLRLIYYSQIVNDFQKGDIAEGYSVSREKKESFPLTVTSAQKNPTAFYLCASTSTGEDGYTFGSGTRLTVV.

The CDR3 DNA sequence: TGTGCCAGCAGCTTGGGACAGGGGAACTATGGCTACACCTTC. It translates to CASSLGQGNYGYTF. The rearrangement joins TRBV5-6 to TRBJ1-2; 8 nucleotides agree with TRBD1. CDR3 length: 14 residues. The trim removed 0 bases at V and 2 bases at J, leaving 0 bases unmatched. CDR1 and CDR2 (germline): SGHDT, YYEEEE.

The chain is built from TRBV19 and TRBJ2-3; D may be TRBD2 (6 bases). The germline V and J ends were trimmed by 2 bases and 5 bases, with 17 bases remaining between them. This CDR3 comprises 16 residues. Germline loops: CDR1 LNHDA, CDR2 SQIVND (reference sequence). In DNA form, the CDR3 reads TGTGCCAGTAGTATAAGGTCAGGAGTGGGGGGAGATACGCAGTATTTT. This sequence encodes CASSIRSGVGGDTQYF.

The chain combines TRBV27 with TRBJ2-7; 9 nucleotides align to TRBD1. The length of the CDR3 is 14 residues. The V gene's germline CDR1 is MNHEY and CDR2 SMNVEV (reference sequence). With V trimmed by 6 bases and J by 3 bases, 6 bases remained unmatched. This CDR3 reads CASSPTGGLYEQYF. The CDR3 DNA reads as TGTGCCAGCAGCCCTACAGGGGGCCTCTACGAGCAGTACTTC.

This chain links TRBV12-5 with TRBJ2-2; 7 nucleotides line up with TRBD1. V lost 6 bases and J lost 3; bases outside the gene matches: 10. Per the germline V gene, CDR1 is LGHNT and CDR2 is FRNRAP. CDR3 length: 16 residues. CDR3 nucleotides: TGTGCTAGTGGCACGACAGGGTATATGGACACCGGGGAGCTGTTTTTT. Translating gives CASGTTGYMDTGELFF. The variable domain in full, with the rest retrieved from reference TRBV12-5 and TRBJ2-2, is DARVTQTPRHKVTEMGQEVTMRCQPILGHNTVFWYRQTMMQGLELLAYFRNRAPLDDSGMPKDRFSAEMPDATLATLKIQPSEPRDSAVYFCASGTTGYMDTGELFFGEGSRLTVL.

V and J are TRBV6-5 and TRBJ2-1, with D perhaps assigned TRBD1 or TRBD2 (7 bases each). V was shortened by 4 bases and J by 4 bases, with 14 bases between the two germline ends. Germline values: CDR1 MNHEY, CDR2 SVGAGI. The length of the CDR3 is 15 residues. CDR3 in DNA: TGTGCCAGCAGTTCCAGGGGGGGGCAGTACAATGAGCAGTTCTTC. Translating gives CASSSRGGQYNEQFF.

The chain has TRBV7-8 and TRBJ2-7; a possible D gene is TRBD1 (6 bases). The CDR3 sequence is 15 residues long. Germline V gene data show CDR1 as SGHVS and CDR2 as FQNEAQ. V lost 5 bases, J lost 2 bases, and 16 bases lay in between. DNA for the CDR3: TGTGCCAGCAGCCTACTACAGGGACCTACCTACGAGCAGTACTTC. Translation: CASSLLQGPTYEQYF.